These T cell receptor beta chains were read from a single sample in a study of cytomegalovirus exposure and HLA in healthy donors. The table came from immunoSEQ multiplex PCR; TCRdb's copy has only in-frame clones and leaves some out. This sample's clone table lists nearly 200,000 clones. Source material: PBMCs. These receptors were collected from a boy aged 5-17 years in good health and CMV-seronegative. Each CDR3 is given with its conserved first and last residue. D genes are given only for firm matches.

V	D	J	length	DNA	CDR3
TRBV4-1	-	TRBJ2-1	18	TGCGCCAGCAGCCAAGGGGGGGCGAGCGGGGTCGCCTACAATGAGCAGTTCTTC	CASSQGGASGVAYNEQFF
TRBV7-3	-	TRBJ2-1	19	TGTGCCAGCGCCCCAGCGGTCTATCCGTTAGGGGACATAAACAATGAGCAGTTCTTC	CASAPAVYPLGDINNEQFF
TRBV6-5	TRBD1	TRBJ1-2	14	TGTGCCAGCAGTTACGACCGGGACAGGGGGTCGGGCACCTTC	CASSYDRDRGSGTF
TRBV11-2	-	TRBJ2-5	17	TGTGCCAGCAGCTTAGTTGGCCTAACTAGTTTCCAAGAGACCCAGTACTTC	CASSLVGLTSFQETQYF
TRBV6-6	-	TRBJ1-1	13	TGTGCCAGCACCCCCTTTCGGAACACTGAAGCTTTCTTT	CASTPFRNTEAFF
TRBV5-1	-	TRBJ2-7	14	TGCGCCAGCAGCTTGGTGGGGCCAATGTACGAGCAGTACTTC	CASSLVGPMYEQYF
TRBV6-5	-	TRBJ1-2	14	TGTGCCAGCACTCGGATCGGGTCTAACTATGGCTACACCTTC	CASTRIGSNYGYTF
TRBV11-2	TRBD1	TRBJ1-6	15	TGTGCCAGCAGCTTACGACAGGGGGCGGTTTCACCCCTCCACTTT	CASSLRQGAVSPLHF
TRBV4-2	-	TRBJ2-1	14	TGTGCCAGCAGCCAAAACAACAGGGTTGGGGAGCAGTTCTTC	CASSQNNRVGEQFF
TRBV19	-	TRBJ1-1	12	TGTGCCAGTAGTATCGGGGGTAGGGGAGCTTTCTTT	CASSIGGRGAFF
TRBV5-1	TRBD2	TRBJ2-7	16	TGCGCCAGCAGCCCGGGGACTAGCGGGGGATTTTACGAGCAGTACTTC	CASSPGTSGGFYEQYF